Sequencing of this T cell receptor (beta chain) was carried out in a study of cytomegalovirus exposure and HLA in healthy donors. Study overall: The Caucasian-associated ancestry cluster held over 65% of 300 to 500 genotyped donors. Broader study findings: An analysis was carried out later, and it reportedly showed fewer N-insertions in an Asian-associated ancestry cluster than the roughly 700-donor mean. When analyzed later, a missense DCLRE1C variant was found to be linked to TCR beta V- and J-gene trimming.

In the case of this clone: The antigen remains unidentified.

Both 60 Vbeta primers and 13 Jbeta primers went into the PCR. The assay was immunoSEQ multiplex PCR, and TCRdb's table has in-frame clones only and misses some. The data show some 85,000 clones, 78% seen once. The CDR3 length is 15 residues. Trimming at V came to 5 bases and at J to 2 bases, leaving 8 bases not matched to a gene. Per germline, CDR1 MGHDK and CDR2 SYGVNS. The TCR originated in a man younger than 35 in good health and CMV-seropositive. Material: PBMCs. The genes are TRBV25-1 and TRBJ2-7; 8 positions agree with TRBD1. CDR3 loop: CASSQTRTGTYEQYF. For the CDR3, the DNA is TGTGCCAGCAGTCAGACTCGGACAGGGACCTACGAGCAGTACTTC.